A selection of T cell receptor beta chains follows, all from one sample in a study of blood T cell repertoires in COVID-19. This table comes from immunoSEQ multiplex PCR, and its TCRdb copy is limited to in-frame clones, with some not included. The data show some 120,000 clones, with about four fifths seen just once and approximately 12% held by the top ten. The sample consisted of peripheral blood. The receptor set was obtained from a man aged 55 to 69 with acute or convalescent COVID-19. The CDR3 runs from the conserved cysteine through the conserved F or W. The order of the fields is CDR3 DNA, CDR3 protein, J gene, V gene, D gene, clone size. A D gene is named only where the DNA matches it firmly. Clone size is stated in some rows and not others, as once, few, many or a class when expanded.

TGTGCCAGCAGCCAAGGGGGCGCGTACACTGAAGCTTTCTTT	CASSQGGAYTEAFF	TRBJ1-1	TRBV16	.	.
TGTGCCAGCTCACCAACTAACACAGATACGCAGTATTTT	CASSPTNTDTQYF	TRBJ2-3	TRBV18	.	.
TGTGCCACCAGTGACCGCACCAGGGGGACCGGGGAGCTGTTTTTT	CATSDRTRGTGELFF	TRBJ2-2	TRBV24-1	TRBD1	few
TGTGCCACCAGCGGACCTAACTCTAGGGGGGGCGGGGAGCAGTTCTTC	CATSGPNSRGGGEQFF	TRBJ2-1	TRBV15	.	.
TGTGCCAGCAGCGTAGGAGCTAGCGAGTACTACAATGAGCAGTTCTTC	CASSVGASEYYNEQFF	TRBJ2-1	TRBV9	.	.
TGTGCCAGTAGTATCAAGGAGTCCTATGGCTACACCTTC	CASSIKESYGYTF	TRBJ1-2	TRBV19	.	.
TGTGCCTGGGCCTCGGGCGGGGGCACTGAAGCTTTCTTT	CAWASGGGTEAFF	TRBJ1-1	TRBV30	.	.
TGTGCCACCATAGGGGGAGTCAAGGGGGTCACCGGGGAGCTGTTTTTT	CATIGGVKGVTGELFF	TRBJ2-2	TRBV5-8	.	.
TGTGCCAGCAGCGCAAAGCCCGGGACAACGAACACTGAAGCTTTCTTT	CASSAKPGTTNTEAFF	TRBJ1-1	TRBV9	.	.
TGTGCCAGCAGTCTAGGGGGACACCTCTACGAGCAGTACTTC	CASSLGGHLYEQYF	TRBJ2-7	TRBV3-1/TRBV3-2	.	.
TGTGCCAGCTCACCAGAGGGACAGGGTACACCCCTCCACTTT	CASSPEGQGTPLHF	TRBJ1-6	TRBV18	TRBD1	many
TGTGCCAGCAGCTGGAGACTAGCGGGGACCGGGGAGCTGTTTTTT	CASSWRLAGTGELFF	TRBJ2-2	TRBV27	TRBD2	.
TGCAGTGCTAGTGGCTGGACTAGCGGGTTCTACGAGCAGTACTTC	CSASGWTSGFYEQYF	TRBJ2-7	TRBV20-1	TRBD2	.
TGCGCCAGCAGCTTGGGGGGCCTAACTAGCAGATACTACGAGCAGTACTTC	CASSLGGLTSRYYEQYF	TRBJ2-7	TRBV5-1	.	.
TGTGCCAGCAGCTTGGCCGGCGGGACGAACACTGAAGCTTTCTTT	CASSLAGGTNTEAFF	TRBJ1-1	TRBV5-8	.	.
TGTGCCAGCAGTTTCAGTCTTCTCAGGAATGAAAAACTGTTTTTT	CASSFSLLRNEKLFF	TRBJ1-4	TRBV28	.	.
TGTGCCAGCAGTTCTAGCGGGAGTCTTAATGAGCAGTTCTTC	CASSSSGSLNEQFF	TRBJ2-1	TRBV28	TRBD2	once
TGTGCCAGCAGCGCGGACAGCGCCTCTGGAAACACCATATATTTT	CASSADSASGNTIYF	TRBJ1-3	TRBV9	.	.
TGTGCCACCAGTGCCGAAGGGGGACGGGAGACCCAGTACTTC	CATSAEGGRETQYF	TRBJ2-5	TRBV24-1	.	.
TGCAGCGTTGGCATAGGACTAGACTCCTACGAGCAGTACTTC	CSVGIGLDSYEQYF	TRBJ2-7	TRBV29-1	TRBD2	.
TGTGCCTGGAGTGTACGGACAGCTCTACCACTCACAGATACGCAGTATTTT	CAWSVRTALPLTDTQYF	TRBJ2-3	TRBV30	.	.
TGTGCCAGCAGCCATCTGGGGACAGGGGTTTATGGCTACACCTTC	CASSHLGTGVYGYTF	TRBJ1-2	TRBV7-2	TRBD1	.
TGTGCCAGCAGTCCCGGGGGGGGGCTCAAAAACATTCAGTACTTC	CASSPGGGLKNIQYF	TRBJ2-4	TRBV28	TRBD2	.
TGTGCCACCAGCAGTTCCGCAGGGCTCTACGAGCAGTACTTC	CATSSSAGLYEQYF	TRBJ2-7	TRBV15	.	.
TGCAGTGCTAGGAGGAACAATGAGCAGTTCTTC	CSARRNNEQFF	TRBJ2-1	TRBV20-1	.	few
TGTGCCAGCAGCTCGACAGGGGTGGTGGCCTATAATTCACCCCTCCACTTT	CASSSTGVVAYNSPLHF	TRBJ1-6	TRBV5-8	TRBD1	.
TGTGCCAGCAAGACAGGGCTGGATAAGGGCACTGAAGCTTTCTTT	CASKTGLDKGTEAFF	TRBJ1-1	TRBV2	TRBD1	.
TGTGCCAGCAGTCCTGAGTGGACTGAAGCTTTCTTT	CASSPEWTEAFF	TRBJ1-1	TRBV28	.	.
TGCAGCGCTTTGGGACAGGGGATCTATGGCTACACCTTC	CSALGQGIYGYTF	TRBJ1-2	TRBV29-1	TRBD1	.
TGTGCCAGCAGCGTAGCGTCACGGTTAGCCAACACTGAAGCTTTCTTT	CASSVASRLANTEAFF	TRBJ1-1	TRBV9	.	.
TGTGCCAGCAGCACTACCGACAGGGGGTATTACGAGCAGTACTTC	CASSTTDRGYYEQYF	TRBJ2-7	TRBV7-8	TRBD1	.
TGTGCCAGCAGTCCGGGGACAGGGGGGTACGAGCAGTACTTC	CASSPGTGGYEQYF	TRBJ2-7	TRBV27	TRBD1	.
TGTGCCAGCAGCGTAGCTTGGTACACCGTTGAGCAGTTCTTC	CASSVAWYTVEQFF	TRBJ2-1	TRBV9	.	few
TGTGCCAGCAGTTCCCTAGCAGGCGGCACCGGGGAGCTGTTTTTT	CASSSLAGGTGELFF	TRBJ2-2	TRBV27	.	.
TGCGCCAGCAGCTTCCAAGCGGGAGGGCCAAACGCCGGGGAGCTGTTTTTT	CASSFQAGGPNAGELFF	TRBJ2-2	TRBV5-1	TRBD2	.
TGTGCCAGCAGTGTACAACAGGGTACGGGCAATCAGCCCCAGCATTTT	CASSVQQGTGNQPQHF	TRBJ1-5	TRBV2	.	.
TGTGCCAGCAGCGTAGGGGCAGGGGGTGAAGCCTTC	CASSVGAGGEAF	TRBJ1-2	TRBV9	TRBD1	.
TGCGCCAGCAGCCAAGATCGGGACAGCTCATCCTCTGGGGCCAACGTCCTGACTTTC	CASSQDRDSSSSGANVLTF	TRBJ2-6	TRBV4-1	TRBD1	.
TGTGCCAGCTCACCCCTCCCACGGGGAGCGCGGGGTCCGGATACGCAGTATTTT	CASSPLPRGARGPDTQYF	TRBJ2-3	TRBV18	.	.
TGTGCCAGCAGCGGACAGGTGAACTATGGCTACACCTTC	CASSGQVNYGYTF	TRBJ1-2	TRBV2	TRBD1	.
TGTGCCAGCAGTACCGCAGGGCGCGACACTGAAGCTTTCTTT	CASSTAGRDTEAFF	TRBJ1-1	TRBV27	.	few
TGTGCCAGCAGCCAAGATTCCTTTAGCGGGAGGGGAGTGGGAAATGAGCAGTTCTTC	CASSQDSFSGRGVGNEQFF	TRBJ2-1	TRBV3-1/TRBV3-2	TRBD2	.
TGTGCCAGCAGCCACTCGAGCTCTGGGGCCAACGTCCTGACTTTC	CASSHSSSGANVLTF	TRBJ2-6	TRBV3-1/TRBV3-2	.	once
TGTGCCAGCAGTGAGGGGACAGGGTTTAACTATGGCTACACCTTC	CASSEGTGFNYGYTF	TRBJ1-2	TRBV2	TRBD1	.
TGCGCCAGCAGCCAGGTAAACTACCCGAGCTCCTACGAGCAGTACTTC	CASSQVNYPSSYEQYF	TRBJ2-7	TRBV4-1	.	.
TGTGCCAGCAGCCCAGACCTGGCTGGGAACACTGAAGCTTTCTTT	CASSPDLAGNTEAFF	TRBJ1-1	TRBV14	.	once
TGTGCCAGCAGCGTAGACCCGAACTCGGGCACCGGGGAGCTGTTTTTT	CASSVDPNSGTGELFF	TRBJ2-2	TRBV9	.	.
TGCGCCAGCAGCAATCGAGACTACGAGCAGTACTTC	CASSNRDYEQYF	TRBJ2-7	TRBV5-1	.	.
TGCGCCAGCAGCTTGGAGGCGGGGTTCGCTGAAGCTTTCTTT	CASSLEAGFAEAFF	TRBJ1-1	TRBV5-1	.	.
TGTGCCAGCAGCTGGGAGGGGACTGAAGCTTTCTTT	CASSWEGTEAFF	TRBJ1-1	TRBV5-4	.	.
TGTGCCAGCAGCTCGGGACAGGTCGGACGAGAGACCCAGTACTTC	CASSSGQVGRETQYF	TRBJ2-5	TRBV7-2	TRBD1	.
TGTGCCAGCATCGGACTAGCGGGAGTCACCGGGGAGCTGTTTTTT	CASIGLAGVTGELFF	TRBJ2-2	TRBV11-2	TRBD2	many
TGTGCCAGCAGCTTAGTTGAGGGCGGATCTAACTATGGCTACACCTTC	CASSLVEGGSNYGYTF	TRBJ1-2	TRBV7-8	.	.